Below are 27 T cell receptor beta chains sequenced from a single sample in a study of blood T cell repertoires in COVID-19. TCRdb keeps only in-frame clones here, not all; method: immunoSEQ multiplex PCR. Of 80,000 to 100,000 clones listed, around 85% are singletons. Sequencing was carried out using peripheral blood. These receptors were taken from a man aged 55 to 69 with acute or convalescent COVID-19.

The V gene is TRBV28, the J gene TRBJ2-7; 7 positions agree with TRBD1. There are 15 residues in the CDR3. Germline CDR1 reads MDHEN; CDR2 reads SYDVKM. J lost 0 bases, V lost 5 bases, and 7 bases had no gene match. The CDR3 reads CASSKTGTLSYEQYF. As DNA, the CDR3 is TGTGCCAGCAGTAAGACAGGGACCCTCTCCTACGAGCAGTACTTC.

This rearrangement joins TRBV7-2 to TRBJ2-1; D might be TRBD2 (6 bases). Per germline, CDR1 SGHTA and CDR2 FQGNSA. CDR3 size: 14 residues. Trimming cost V 3 bases and J 4 bases, with 10 bases left between them. The CDR3 spells CASSFRGSYNEQFF. In DNA form, the CDR3 reads TGTGCCAGCAGCTTCCGGGGGTCATACAATGAGCAGTTCTTC.

J is TRBJ2-3 and V is TRBV6-6; 12 bases fit TRBD2. V was clipped by 4 bases and J by 4 bases; unmatched bases: 6. This CDR3 contains 16 residues. CDR1 is MNHNY, CDR2 SVGAGI, per germline (reference sequence). CDR3 DNA sequence: TGTGCCAGCAGTTCTCCTAGCGGGAGGGCCGCAGATACGCAGTATTTT. Translating it yields CASSSPSGRAADTQYF.

The rearrangement uses TRBV30 and TRBJ1-1, with unresolved D. Germline CDR1 reads GTSNPN; CDR2 reads SVGIG (reference sequence). V was pared by 7 bases and J by 5 bases, with 20 bases between. The CDR3 is made up of 14 amino acids. The chain's CDR3 is CASSRAGRGTEAFF. As DNA, the CDR3 is TGTGCCTCCTCGAGGGCGGGGAGAGGGACTGAAGCTTTCTTT.

The gene calls are TRBV6-5 and TRBJ2-3, with D perhaps TRBD1 (6 bases). The CDR3 consists of 14 residues. Trimming left V 6 bases short and J 3 bases short, with 13 bases between. Germline V lookup: CDR1 MNHEY, CDR2 SVGAGI. In nucleotides, the CDR3 is TGTGCCAGCAGCAAAGGGGGAGTAACAGATACGCAGTATTTT. Translating it yields CASSKGGVTDTQYF.

The chain is built from TRBV6-5 and TRBJ2-7; TRBD1 matches at 7 bases. After removal of 10 bases from V and 1 base from J, the junction contained 4 bases not matched to a gene. Looked up from germline, CDR1 is MNHEY and CDR2 is SVGAGI. This CDR3 contains 12 residues. The CDR3 DNA reads TGTGCCACCTCGGGACAGTCCTACGAGCAGTACTTC. Amino acid sequence: CATSGQSYEQYF.

The J gene is TRBJ2-1, the V gene TRBV20-1, with a tentative D call TRBD2 (5 bases). The CDR3 consists of 11 residues. The germline V gene has CDR1 DFQATT and CDR2 SNEGSKA (reference sequence). Trimming took 1 base from V and 10 from J, leaving 8 bases between them. Here the CDR3 DNA reads TGCAGTGCTAGAGTAGCGCGGGAGCAGTTCTTC. It specifies CSARVAREQFF.

V gene TRBV4-1 combines with J gene TRBJ2-7; TRBD2 might be the D (6 bases). Germline V CDR1 and CDR2: MGHRA, YSYEKL. V was clipped by 0 bases and J by 4 bases, with 13 bases between them. The CDR3 has 15 residues. CDR3 amino acids: CASSQDGGYQYEQYF. The CDR3 coding sequence is TGCGCCAGCAGCCAAGATGGGGGGTATCAATACGAGCAGTACTTC.

V usage is TRBV7-2 and J usage is TRBJ1-6, with 7 bases aligning to TRBD1. CDR3 length equals 18 residues. V shed 1 base, J shed 13 bases, and the junction held 19 bases outside the gene matches. Looked up from germline, CDR1 is SGHTA and CDR2 is FQGNSA. CDR3 DNA: TGTGCCAGCAGCTTAGTAGGAGGGGGTGACAGGGCGAATTATCCCCTCCACTTT. Translating it yields CASSLVGGGDRANYPLHF.

The chain uses TRBV7-2 and TRBJ2-7; 7 positions match TRBD1. The length of the CDR3 is 14 residues. J gave up 2 bases and V 5 bases, and 6 bases lay outside the gene matches. CDR1 and CDR2 (germline): SGHTA, FQGNSA. CDR3 in amino acids: CASSLGDSPYEQYF. As DNA, the CDR3 is TGTGCCAGCAGCCTGGGGGACAGTCCCTACGAGCAGTACTTC.

This chain uses TRBV6-5 with TRBJ1-5, with D possibly being TRBD1 (5 bases). V lost 6 bases and J 0 bases, leaving 12 bases between the germline ends. The germline V gene encodes CDR1 MNHEY and CDR2 SVGAGI. This CDR3 has 15 amino acids. The CDR3 nucleotides are TGTGCCAGCAGACACGACAGTAATAGCAATCAGCCCCAGCATTTT. Protein: CASRHDSNSNQPQHF.

This clone was counted only a few times. V and J are TRBV4-1 and TRBJ2-1; 7 positions agree with TRBD1. This CDR3 is built from 13 residues. Trimming cost V 1 base and J 8 bases; bases outside gene matches: 2. Per the germline V gene, CDR1 is MGHRA and CDR2 is YSYEKL. CDR3 DNA sequence: TGCGCCAGCAGCCAAGGACAGGGCTATGAGCAGTTCTTC. Its translation is CASSQGQGYEQFF.

V usage is TRBV5-5 and J usage is TRBJ2-7, with a tentative D call TRBD1 (5 bases). Between the trimmed V and J ends, which lost 5 bases and 0 bases, there was a span of 12 bases. Germline CDR1 and CDR2: SGHKS and YYEKEE (reference sequence). This CDR3 has 14 amino acids. The CDR3 coding sequence is TGTGCCAGCAGTGTCGACAGTAGCTCCTACGAGCAGTACTTC. Residues: CASSVDSSSYEQYF.

The chain joins TRBV19 to TRBJ1-2, with D possibly matching TRBD1 (6 bases). The germline gives CDR1 LNHDA, CDR2 SQIVND (reference sequence). The CDR3 runs to 16 residues. V lost 9 bases to trimming and J lost 2 bases, with 22 bases between them. CDR3 in DNA: TGTGCCAGCAGTTACAGGGTCGAGGTCGTGAACTATGGCTACACCTTC. Translating it yields CASSYRVEVVNYGYTF.

The CDR3 sequence is CASSLEDTASPLHF. The CDR3 DNA sequence: TGTGCCAGCAGCTTAGAGGACACGGCTTCACCCCTCCACTTT. The chain links TRBV7-2 to TRBJ1-6; D might be TRBD1 (5 bases). CDR3 length: 14 residues. Per germline, CDR1 SGHTA and CDR2 FQGNSA. Trimming took 1 base from V and 9 from J, leaving 10 bases between them.

This chain links TRBV28 with TRBJ1-5; 9 nucleotides match TRBD1. CDR3 length: 15 residues. After removal of 4 bases from V and 3 bases from J, the junction contained 4 bases not matched to a gene. Germline V lookup: CDR1 MDHEN, CDR2 SYDVKM. The CDR3 sequence: CASSSGQGPNQPQHF. In DNA form, the CDR3 reads TGTGCCAGCAGTTCGGGACAGGGTCCCAATCAGCCCCAGCATTTT.

The chain joins TRBV11-3 to TRBJ2-7; possibly TRBD2 for D (6 bases). The CDR3 runs 11 residues. Germline CDR1 is SGHNT and CDR2 is YENEEA. V was trimmed by 6 bases and J by 6 bases, leaving 9 bases between them. The CDR3 DNA reads as TGTGCCAGCAGACGGGGGAGCGAGCAGTACTTC. Its protein product is CASRRGSEQYF.

The chain has TRBV30 and TRBJ1-1; TRBD1 might be the D (5 bases). Germline values: CDR1 GTSNPN, CDR2 SVGIG (reference sequence). The CDR3 length is 13 residues. The ends were cut back, 4 bases at V and 3 bases at J, with 12 bases in the middle. The CDR3 bases are TGTGCCTGGAAGGCCAGGGCGGACACTGAAGCTTTCTTT. It is translated as CAWKARADTEAFF.

The chain links TRBV2 to TRBJ1-5; no reliable D call. This CDR3 contains 15 residues. Germline assignment: CDR1 SNHLY and CDR2 FYNNEI. Trimming left V 4 bases short and J 2 bases short, with 12 bases between. CDR3 amino acids: CASSVTGMGNQPQHF. Written as DNA, the CDR3 is TGTGCCAGCAGTGTAACGGGGATGGGCAATCAGCCCCAGCATTTT.

The chain is built from TRBV11-1 and TRBJ2-3, with D hard to call. Germline V gene data show CDR1 as SGHAT and CDR2 as FQDESV (reference sequence). V was clipped by 7 bases and J by 0 bases, with 14 bases between them. The CDR3 extends over 15 amino acids. CDR3 region: CASKPTPRSTDTQYF. CDR3 coding DNA: TGTGCCAGCAAACCGACCCCCAGGAGCACAGATACGCAGTATTTT.

CDR3 in DNA: TGTGCCAGTAGTATAGATGGGCAGGTCTTTAGCAATCAGCCCCAGCATTTT. As protein: CASSIDGQVFSNQPQHF. This chain uses TRBV19 with TRBJ1-5; D not certain. This CDR3 has 17 residues. The V gene's germline CDR1 is LNHDA and CDR2 SQIVND (reference sequence). V lost 0 bases, J lost 0 bases, and 12 bases lay in between. Filled out from reference TRBV19 and TRBJ1-5, the complete variable domain reads DGGITQSPKYLFRKEGQNVTLSCEQNLNHDAMYWYRQDPGQGLRLIYYSQIVNDFQKGDIAEGYSVSREKKESFPLTVTSAQKNPTAFYLCASSIDGQVFSNQPQHFGDGTRLSIL.

The chain employs TRBV5-1 and TRBJ1-6, with a possible D match to TRBD1 (5 bases). CDR3 length: 15 residues. V lost 4 bases to trimming and J lost 7 bases, with 15 bases between them. The germline V gene has CDR1 SGHRS and CDR2 YFSETQ. The CDR3 reads CASSPLGGRNSPLHF. The CDR3 nucleotides are TGCGCCAGCAGCCCCCTGGGGGGAAGGAATTCACCCCTCCACTTT. Looking up the rest from reference TRBV5-1 and TRBJ1-6 gives the full variable domain: KAGVTQTPRYLIKTRGQQVTLSCSPISGHRSVSWYQQTPGQGLQFLFEYFSETQRNKGNFPGRFSGRQFSNSRSEMNVSTLELGDSALYLCASSPLGGRNSPLHFGNGTRLTVT.

The CDR3 loop is CASSESRGNTEAFF. For the CDR3, the DNA is TGCGCCAGCAGTGAGTCGCGCGGGAACACTGAAGCTTTCTTT. The chain uses TRBV10-2 and TRBJ1-1; D call uncertain. The germline gives CDR1 WSHSY, CDR2 SAAADI. Trimming left V 0 bases short and J 1 base short, with 6 bases between. The CDR3 loop spans 14 amino acids.

This clone has only one observation. The genes are TRBV19 and TRBJ1-1; TRBD1 aligns across 7 bases. The CDR3 is made up of 14 amino acids. The germline gives CDR1 LNHDA, CDR2 SQIVND (reference sequence). V was clipped by 7 bases and J by 8 bases; unmatched bases: 13. As DNA, the CDR3 is TGTGCCAGTACCGCCCCCGGGACAGCGTCGGAAGCTTTCTTT. It encodes CASTAPGTASEAFF.

In nucleotides, the CDR3 is TGCGCCAGCAGCGCAACAGGGGGAGGTGTGTCACCCCTCCACTTT. Encoded protein: CASSATGGGVSPLHF. The chain has TRBV10-2 and TRBJ1-6; 8 positions match TRBD1. This CDR3 is 15 amino acids long. Trimming at V came to 6 bases and at J to 10 bases, leaving 11 bases not matched to a gene. Looked up from germline, CDR1 is WSHSY and CDR2 is SAAADI.

The CDR3 DNA reads as TGCGCCAGCAGTGGGGTTTATTCATTCGGGACAGACCGTTCCAGTAATGAAAAACTGTTTTTT. Amino acids: CASSGVYSFGTDRSSNEKLFF. This sequence joins TRBV10-1 and TRBJ1-4; TRBD1 matches 7 bases. The V segment lost 4 bases and the J segment 4 bases; nucleotides outside the gene matches: 24. CDR1 and CDR2 from the germline V gene are WNHNN and SYGVQD (reference sequence). The CDR3 covers 21 residues.

The chain couples TRBV5-4 to TRBJ2-7; a weak D match, TRBD1 (6 bases). The V end was cut by 2 bases, the J end by 6 bases, with 9 bases between. Germline V gene data show CDR1 as SGHNT and CDR2 as YYREEE (reference sequence). This CDR3 comprises 12 residues. The CDR3 sequence is CASSFRGTEQYF. CDR3 sequence (DNA): TGTGCCAGCAGCTTCAGGGGCACCGAGCAGTACTTC.